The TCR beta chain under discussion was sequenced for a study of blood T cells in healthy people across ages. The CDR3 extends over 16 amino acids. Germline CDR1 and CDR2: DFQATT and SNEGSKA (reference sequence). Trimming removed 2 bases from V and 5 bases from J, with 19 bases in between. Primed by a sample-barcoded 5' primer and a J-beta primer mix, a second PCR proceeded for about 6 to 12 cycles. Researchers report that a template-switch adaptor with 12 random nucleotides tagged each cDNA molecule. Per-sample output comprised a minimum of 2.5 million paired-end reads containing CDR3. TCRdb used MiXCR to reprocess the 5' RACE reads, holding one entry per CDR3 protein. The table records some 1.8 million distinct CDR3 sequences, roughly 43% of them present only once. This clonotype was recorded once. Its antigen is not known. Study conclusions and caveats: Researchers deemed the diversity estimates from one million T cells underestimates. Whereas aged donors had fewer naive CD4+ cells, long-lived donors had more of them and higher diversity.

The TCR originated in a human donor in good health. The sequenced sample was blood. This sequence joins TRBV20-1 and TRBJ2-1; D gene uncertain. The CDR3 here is CSARMRSHTPNNEQFF. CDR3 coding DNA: TGCAGTGCTAGAATGCGGTCACACACACCCAACAATGAGCAGTTCTTC.